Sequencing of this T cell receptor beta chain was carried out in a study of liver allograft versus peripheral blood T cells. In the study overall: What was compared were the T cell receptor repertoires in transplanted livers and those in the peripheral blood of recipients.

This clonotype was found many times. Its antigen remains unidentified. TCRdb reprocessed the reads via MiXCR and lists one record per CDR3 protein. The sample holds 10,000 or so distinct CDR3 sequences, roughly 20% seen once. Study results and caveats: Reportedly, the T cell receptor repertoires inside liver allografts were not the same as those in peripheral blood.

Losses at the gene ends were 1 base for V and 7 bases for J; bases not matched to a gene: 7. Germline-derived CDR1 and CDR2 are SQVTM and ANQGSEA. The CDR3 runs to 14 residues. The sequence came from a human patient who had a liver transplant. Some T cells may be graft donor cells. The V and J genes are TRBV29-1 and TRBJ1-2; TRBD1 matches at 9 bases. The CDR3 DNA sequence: TGCAGCGTTGAAGCCCCGACAGGGGGAAGTGGCTACACCTTC. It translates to CSVEAPTGGSGYTF.